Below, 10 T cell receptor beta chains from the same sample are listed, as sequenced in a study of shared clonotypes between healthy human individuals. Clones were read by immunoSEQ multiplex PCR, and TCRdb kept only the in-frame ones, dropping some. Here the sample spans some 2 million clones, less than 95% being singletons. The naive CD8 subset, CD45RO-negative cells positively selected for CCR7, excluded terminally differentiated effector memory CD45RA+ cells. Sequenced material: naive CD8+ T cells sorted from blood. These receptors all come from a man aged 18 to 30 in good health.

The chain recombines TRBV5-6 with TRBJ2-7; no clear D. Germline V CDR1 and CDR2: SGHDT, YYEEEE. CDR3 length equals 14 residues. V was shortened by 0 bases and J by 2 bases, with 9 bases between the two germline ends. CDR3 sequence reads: CASSLEVTTYEQYF. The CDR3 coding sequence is TGTGCCAGCAGCTTGGAGGTCACAACCTACGAGCAGTACTTC.

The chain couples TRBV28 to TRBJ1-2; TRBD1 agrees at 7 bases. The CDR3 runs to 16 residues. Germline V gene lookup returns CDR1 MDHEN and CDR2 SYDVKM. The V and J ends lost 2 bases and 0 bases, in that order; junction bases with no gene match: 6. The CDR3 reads CASSLDRDSPNYGYTF. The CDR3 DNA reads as TGTGCCAGCAGTTTAGACCGGGACAGCCCTAACTATGGCTACACCTTC.

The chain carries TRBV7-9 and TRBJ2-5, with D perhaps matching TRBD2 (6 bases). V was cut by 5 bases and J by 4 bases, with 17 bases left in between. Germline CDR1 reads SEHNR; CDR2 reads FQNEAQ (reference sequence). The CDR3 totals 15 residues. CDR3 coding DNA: TGTGCCAGCAGCCTCGGGGGTTGGGGCGTAGAGACCCAGTACTTC. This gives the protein CASSLGGWGVETQYF.

CDR3 amino acids: CASSRPTESLNTEAFF. The DNA of the CDR3 is TGCGCCAGCAGCCGCCCCACAGAGTCTCTGAACACTGAAGCTTTCTTT. V usage is TRBV4-1 and J usage is TRBJ1-1; D not resolved. Germline values: CDR1 MGHRA, CDR2 YSYEKL. This CDR3 spans 16 amino acids. Trimming took off 4 bases at V and 0 bases at J, with 15 bases between the two ends.

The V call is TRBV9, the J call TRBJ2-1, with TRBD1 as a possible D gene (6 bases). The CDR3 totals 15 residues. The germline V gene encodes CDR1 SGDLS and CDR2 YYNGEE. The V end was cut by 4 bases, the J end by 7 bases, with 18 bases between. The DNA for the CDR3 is TGTGCCAGCAGCCCTTGGGACATGGAGAGAAATGAGCAGTTCTTC. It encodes CASSPWDMERNEQFF.

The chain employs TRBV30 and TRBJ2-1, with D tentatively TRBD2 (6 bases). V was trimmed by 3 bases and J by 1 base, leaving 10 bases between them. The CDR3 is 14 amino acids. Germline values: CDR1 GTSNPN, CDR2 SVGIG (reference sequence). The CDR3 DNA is TGTGCCTGGAGCCGGGGGAGTTCCTACAATGAGCAGTTCTTC. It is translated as CAWSRGSSYNEQFF.

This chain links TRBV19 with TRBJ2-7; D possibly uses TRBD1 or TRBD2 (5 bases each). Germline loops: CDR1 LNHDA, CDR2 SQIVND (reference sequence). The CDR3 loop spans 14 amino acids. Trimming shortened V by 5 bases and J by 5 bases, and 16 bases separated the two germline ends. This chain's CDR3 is CASSPYRDADEQYF. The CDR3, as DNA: TGTGCCAGTAGTCCTTACCGGGACGCGGACGAGCAGTACTTC.

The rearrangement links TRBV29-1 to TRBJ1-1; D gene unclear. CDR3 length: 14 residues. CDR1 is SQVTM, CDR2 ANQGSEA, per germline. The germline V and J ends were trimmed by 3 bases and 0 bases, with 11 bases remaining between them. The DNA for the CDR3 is TGCAGCGTTGAGATCCCCTCTTTGAACACTGAAGCTTTCTTT. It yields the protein CSVEIPSLNTEAFF.

CDR3 loop: CASSLSFGVSNNEQFF. The CDR3, as DNA: TGTGCCAGCAGTCTAAGTTTCGGGGTATCAAACAATGAGCAGTTCTTC. The genes are TRBV2 and TRBJ2-1; TRBD2 is a possible D gene (5 bases). CDR3 size: 16 residues. Trimming shortened V by 5 bases and J by 5 bases, and 19 bases separated the two germline ends. Germline CDR1 is SNHLY and CDR2 is FYNNEI.

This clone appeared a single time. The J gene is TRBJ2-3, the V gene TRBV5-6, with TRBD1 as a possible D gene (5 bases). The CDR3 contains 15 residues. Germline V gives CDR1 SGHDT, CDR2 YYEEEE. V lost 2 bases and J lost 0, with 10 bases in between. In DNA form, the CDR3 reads TGTGCCAGCAGCTTAGGGGTTTCTAGCACAGATACGCAGTATTTT. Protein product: CASSLGVSSTDTQYF.